Listed below are T cell receptor beta chains from one sample, sequenced in a study of blood T cell repertoires in COVID-19. The data were produced by immunoSEQ multiplex PCR, yet TCRdb's version contains in-frame clones alone and is incomplete. Of tens of thousands of clones detected, 84% appear once; the ten largest clones hold roughly 25%. Sequenced material: peripheral blood. These receptors were collected from a man aged 55 to 69 with acute or convalescent COVID-19. Each CDR3 is given with its conserved first and last residue. Each record gives: clone size, J gene, V gene, CDR3 protein. A clone size is listed for some rows: how often the clone was seen (once, few, many), or a class if it is expanded.

clone_size: -
j_call: TRBJ1-2
v_call: TRBV28
cdr3_aa: CASSFRVDRYGYTF

clone_size: -
j_call: TRBJ1-3
v_call: TRBV28
cdr3_aa: CASSTPGGAGNTIYF

clone_size: -
j_call: TRBJ2-5
v_call: TRBV7-2
cdr3_aa: CASSFSRDRETQYF

clone_size: -
j_call: TRBJ1-2
v_call: TRBV19
cdr3_aa: CASFNPGQVDYGYTF

clone_size: -
j_call: TRBJ2-7
v_call: TRBV6-2/TRBV6-3
cdr3_aa: CASSYLWDKPYEQYF

clone_size: -
j_call: TRBJ2-3
v_call: TRBV7-9
cdr3_aa: CASHRGLATDTQYF

clone_size: -
j_call: TRBJ1-5
v_call: TRBV5-1
cdr3_aa: CASSLEGGSNQPQHF

clone_size: few
j_call: TRBJ1-5
v_call: TRBV16
cdr3_aa: CASSQIPPGGSSPQHF

clone_size: once
j_call: TRBJ2-3
v_call: TRBV27
cdr3_aa: CASSLQPGDTDTQYF

clone_size: few
j_call: TRBJ2-5
v_call: TRBV7-9
cdr3_aa: CASSSQYQETQYF

clone_size: few
j_call: TRBJ2-3
v_call: TRBV4-1
cdr3_aa: CASSQEYRWKHQYF

clone_size: -
j_call: TRBJ1-6
v_call: TRBV27
cdr3_aa: CASSPAGTAQRSPLHF

clone_size: -
j_call: TRBJ1-6
v_call: TRBV6-1
cdr3_aa: CASSEFRQVYNSPLHF

clone_size: -
j_call: TRBJ1-2
v_call: TRBV7-2
cdr3_aa: CASSSRGNYGYTF

clone_size: -
j_call: TRBJ2-7
v_call: TRBV7-7
cdr3_aa: CASSLRTMSSYEQYF

clone_size: -
j_call: TRBJ1-3
v_call: TRBV6-5
cdr3_aa: CASSYSVRGSGNTIYF

clone_size: -
j_call: TRBJ1-5
v_call: TRBV7-9
cdr3_aa: CASSPGDRLSNQPQHF

clone_size: once
j_call: TRBJ1-4
v_call: TRBV7-9
cdr3_aa: CASSSLPGQGNEKLFF

clone_size: -
j_call: TRBJ1-4
v_call: TRBV11-2
cdr3_aa: CASSPPVRPTGEKLFF

clone_size: once
j_call: TRBJ2-2
v_call: TRBV5-1
cdr3_aa: CASSNRGEGELFF

clone_size: -
j_call: TRBJ2-3
v_call: TRBV27
cdr3_aa: CASSLLAGGRLDTQYF

clone_size: -
j_call: TRBJ2-4
v_call: TRBV3-1/TRBV3-2
cdr3_aa: CASSQGGGTSRRIQYF

clone_size: -
j_call: TRBJ1-2
v_call: TRBV6-5
cdr3_aa: CASTGKGNDGYTF

clone_size: -
j_call: TRBJ1-2
v_call: TRBV4-3
cdr3_aa: CASSQARTTANYGYTF

clone_size: once
j_call: TRBJ2-1
v_call: TRBV6-6
cdr3_aa: CASRGRDYNEQFF

clone_size: -
j_call: TRBJ2-3
v_call: TRBV5-1
cdr3_aa: CASSLAVDRGAPDTQYF

clone_size: few
j_call: TRBJ1-5
v_call: TRBV27
cdr3_aa: CASSSTLSNQPQHF

clone_size: -
j_call: TRBJ2-7
v_call: TRBV4-2
cdr3_aa: CASSQGGTGFYEQYF

clone_size: -
j_call: TRBJ1-4
v_call: TRBV3-1/TRBV3-2
cdr3_aa: CASSQATFGGGIFEKLFF

clone_size: many
j_call: TRBJ1-2
v_call: TRBV5-1
cdr3_aa: CASSWRQDSAGYTF

clone_size: -
j_call: TRBJ2-2
v_call: TRBV9
cdr3_aa: CASSVIGVGELFF

clone_size: once
j_call: TRBJ1-2
v_call: TRBV19
cdr3_aa: CASSRTGDYGYTF

clone_size: few
j_call: TRBJ1-4
v_call: TRBV11-2
cdr3_aa: CASSIGGQGRTNEKLFF

clone_size: -
j_call: TRBJ2-1
v_call: TRBV3-1/TRBV3-2
cdr3_aa: CASSQGRAKGYNEQFF

clone_size: -
j_call: TRBJ1-2
v_call: TRBV5-1
cdr3_aa: CASSLAGRGLGYTF

clone_size: few
j_call: TRBJ1-2
v_call: TRBV28
cdr3_aa: CASRHRDGYYGYTF

clone_size: -
j_call: TRBJ1-1
v_call: TRBV9
cdr3_aa: CASSVLAGANTEAFF

clone_size: few
j_call: TRBJ1-1
v_call: TRBV5-1
cdr3_aa: CASSLLGLNTEAFF

clone_size: -
j_call: TRBJ2-7
v_call: TRBV5-4
cdr3_aa: CASSLGAVSYEQYF

clone_size: -
j_call: TRBJ1-2
v_call: TRBV28
cdr3_aa: CASSLLGRRYGYTF

clone_size: -
j_call: TRBJ1-2
v_call: TRBV5-1
cdr3_aa: CASTPGQGGNYGYTF

clone_size: -
j_call: TRBJ2-5
v_call: TRBV10-3
cdr3_aa: CAIRGQLQETQYF

clone_size: -
j_call: TRBJ1-1
v_call: TRBV7-3
cdr3_aa: CASSKDRDSGEAFF

clone_size: -
j_call: TRBJ1-5
v_call: TRBV6-5
cdr3_aa: CASSPGTGGRPQHF

clone_size: -
j_call: TRBJ2-1
v_call: TRBV18
cdr3_aa: CASSPQGQGSEQFF

clone_size: -
j_call: TRBJ1-1
v_call: TRBV9
cdr3_aa: CASSVAGGVAEAFF

clone_size: -
j_call: TRBJ2-1
v_call: TRBV13
cdr3_aa: CASSRRTGQYNEQFF

clone_size: -
j_call: TRBJ2-6
v_call: TRBV19
cdr3_aa: CASGLSSLGANVLTF

clone_size: -
j_call: TRBJ2-5
v_call: TRBV6-6
cdr3_aa: CASSSTGKKYQETQYF

clone_size: -
j_call: TRBJ1-3
v_call: TRBV2
cdr3_aa: CARQQDRAGGNTIYF

clone_size: -
j_call: TRBJ1-6
v_call: TRBV19
cdr3_aa: CASSHRGFGSPLHF

clone_size: -
j_call: TRBJ2-6
v_call: TRBV7-9
cdr3_aa: CASSLVAGANVLTF

clone_size: -
j_call: TRBJ2-3
v_call: TRBV7-2
cdr3_aa: CASSYQASTDTQYF

clone_size: -
j_call: TRBJ1-1
v_call: TRBV19
cdr3_aa: CASSHIPGQGNTEAFF